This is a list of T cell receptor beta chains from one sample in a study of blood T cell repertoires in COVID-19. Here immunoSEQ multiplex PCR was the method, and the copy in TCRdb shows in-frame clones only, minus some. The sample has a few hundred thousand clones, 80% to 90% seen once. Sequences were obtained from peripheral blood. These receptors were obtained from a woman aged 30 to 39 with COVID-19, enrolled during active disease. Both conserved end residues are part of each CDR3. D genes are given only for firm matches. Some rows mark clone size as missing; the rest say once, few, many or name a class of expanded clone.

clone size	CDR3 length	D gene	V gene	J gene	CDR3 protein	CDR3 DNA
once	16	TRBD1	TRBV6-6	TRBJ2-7	CASSPRGTAISYEQYF	TGTGCCAGCAGTCCGAGAGGGACAGCGATCTCCTACGAGCAGTACTTC
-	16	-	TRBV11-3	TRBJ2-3	CASSLVQSGEADTQYF	TGTGCCAGCAGCTTAGTACAGTCTGGGGAGGCAGATACGCAGTATTTT
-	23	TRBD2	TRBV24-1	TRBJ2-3	CATSPGSVEREMGAARGTDTQYF	TGTGCCACCAGTCCGGGTTCCGTCGAGCGGGAGATGGGAGCGGCCAGGGGCACAGATACGCAGTATTTT
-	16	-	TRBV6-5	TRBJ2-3	CASSYGGPSLTDTQYF	TGTGCCAGCAGTTACGGGGGCCCCTCTCTCACAGATACGCAGTATTTT
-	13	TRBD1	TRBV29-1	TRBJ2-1	CSVMTGWYNEQFF	TGCAGCGTGATGACAGGGTGGTACAATGAGCAGTTCTTC
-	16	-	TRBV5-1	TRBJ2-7	CASSLETGPGAYEQYF	TGCGCCAGCAGCTTGGAGACAGGGCCGGGGGCCTACGAGCAGTACTTC
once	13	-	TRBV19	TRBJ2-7	CASSIGQDYEQYF	TGTGCCAGTAGTATAGGGCAAGACTACGAGCAGTACTTC
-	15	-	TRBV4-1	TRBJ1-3	CASSQVQGSGNTIYF	TGCGCCAGCAGCCAAGTCCAGGGCTCTGGAAACACCATATATTTT
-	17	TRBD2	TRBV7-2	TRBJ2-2	CASSFTSGATNTGELFF	TGTGCCAGCAGCTTTACTAGCGGAGCGACGAACACCGGGGAGCTGTTTTTT
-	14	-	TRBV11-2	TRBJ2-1	CASSFGGHNNEQFF	TGTGCCAGCAGCTTCGGGGGGCACAACAATGAGCAGTTCTTC
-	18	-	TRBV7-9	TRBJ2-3	CASSLNPGGDFHTDTQYF	TGTGCCAGCAGCTTAAACCCCGGGGGAGACTTCCACACAGATACGCAGTATTTT
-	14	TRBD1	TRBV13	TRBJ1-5	CASSIGGAGQPQHF	TGTGCCAGCAGCATAGGGGGCGCGGGTCAGCCCCAGCATTTT
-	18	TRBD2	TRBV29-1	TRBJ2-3	CSVEGLAGGPSVTDTQYF	TGCAGCGTTGAGGGGCTAGCGGGAGGGCCAAGTGTCACAGATACGCAGTATTTT
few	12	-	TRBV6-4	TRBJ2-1	CASNLGPNEQFF	TGTGCCAGCAACCTGGGGCCCAATGAGCAGTTCTTC
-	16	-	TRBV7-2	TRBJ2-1	CASSLDGTVTYNEQFF	TGTGCCAGCAGCTTAGATGGGACTGTCACCTACAATGAGCAGTTCTTC
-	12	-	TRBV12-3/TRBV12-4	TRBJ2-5	CASSRVQETQYF	TGTGCCAGCAGCCGGGTCCAAGAGACCCAGTACTTC
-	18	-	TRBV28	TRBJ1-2	CASSFPRSGSPHHYGYTF	TGTGCCAGCAGTTTCCCCAGATCCGGGAGCCCTCACCACTATGGCTACACCTTC
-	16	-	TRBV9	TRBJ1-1	CASSVGQVGMNTEAFF	TGTGCCAGCAGCGTAGGACAGGTGGGGATGAACACTGAAGCTTTCTTT
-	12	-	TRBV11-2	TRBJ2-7	CASSALGGAQYF	TGTGCCAGCAGCGCCCTAGGAGGAGCGCAGTACTTC
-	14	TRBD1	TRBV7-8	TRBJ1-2	CASSPLEGAYGYTF	TGTGCCAGCAGCCCCCTGGAGGGGGCCTATGGCTACACCTTC
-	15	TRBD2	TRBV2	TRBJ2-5	CASKTTSGGVETQYF	TGTGCCAGCAAGACGACTAGCGGGGGGGTGGAGACCCAGTACTTC
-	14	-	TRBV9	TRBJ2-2	CASSGDLVPGELFF	TGTGCCAGCAGCGGAGATCTGGTCCCCGGGGAGCTGTTTTTT
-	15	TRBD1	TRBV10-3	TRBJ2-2	CAISDDRAFTGELFF	TGTGCCATCAGTGACGACAGGGCATTTACCGGGGAGCTGTTTTTT
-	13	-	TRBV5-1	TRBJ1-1	CASSPGSNTEAFF	TGCGCCAGCAGCCCAGGATCGAACACTGAAGCTTTCTTT
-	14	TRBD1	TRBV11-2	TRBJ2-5	CASSLVGQGETQYF	TGTGCCAGCAGCCTAGTAGGACAGGGAGAGACCCAGTACTTC
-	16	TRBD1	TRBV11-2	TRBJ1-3	CASSGRPTGRGNTIYF	TGTGCCAGCAGCGGGCGACCGACAGGGAGGGGAAACACCATATATTTT
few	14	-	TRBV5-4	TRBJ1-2	CASSLDGSYYGYTF	TGTGCCAGCAGCTTAGACGGGTCCTACTATGGCTACACCTTC
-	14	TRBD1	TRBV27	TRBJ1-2	CASSLTGANYGYTF	TGTGCCAGCAGCCTTACAGGGGCAAACTATGGCTACACCTTC
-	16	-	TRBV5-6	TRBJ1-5	CASSQGGGNSNQPQHF	TGTGCCAGCAGCCAAGGGGGGGGCAATAGCAATCAGCCCCAGCATTTT
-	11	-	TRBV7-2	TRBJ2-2	CASSLRGELFF	TGTGCCAGCAGCTTACGCGGGGAGCTGTTTTTT
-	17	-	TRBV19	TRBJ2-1	CASSIPSWGVPYNEQFF	TGTGCCAGTAGTATCCCTTCCTGGGGGGTCCCCTACAATGAGCAGTTCTTC
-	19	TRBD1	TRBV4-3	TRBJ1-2	CASSQDLLGYRGLDYGYTF	TGCGCCAGCAGCCAAGATCTTCTCGGGTACAGGGGGCTAGACTATGGCTACACCTTC
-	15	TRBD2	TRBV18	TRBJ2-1	CASSREGTSSDEQFF	TGTGCCAGCTCACGGGAAGGGACTAGTTCTGATGAGCAGTTCTTC
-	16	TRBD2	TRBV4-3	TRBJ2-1	CASSQDTSGIDNEQFF	TGCGCCAGCAGCCAAGATACTAGCGGGATCGACAATGAGCAGTTCTTC
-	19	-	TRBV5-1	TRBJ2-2	CANPKCSRGQSEVTGELFF	TGCGCCAACCCCAAATGCAGTCGAGGGCAGAGTGAGGTCACCGGGGAGCTGTTTTTT
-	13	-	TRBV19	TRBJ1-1	CATKPQGVPEAFF	TGTGCCACCAAACCCCAGGGTGTTCCTGAAGCTTTCTTT
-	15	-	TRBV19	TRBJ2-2	CASSSQAINTGELFF	TGTGCCAGTAGTTCGCAGGCTATAAACACCGGGGAGCTGTTTTTT
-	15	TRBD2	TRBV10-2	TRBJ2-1	CATILGLAVSNEQFF	TGCGCCACCATCCTGGGACTAGCGGTCTCCAATGAGCAGTTCTTC
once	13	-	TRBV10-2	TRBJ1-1	CASSEGAGTEAFF	TGCGCCAGCAGTGAGGGGGCTGGGACTGAAGCTTTCTTT
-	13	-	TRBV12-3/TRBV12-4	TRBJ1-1	CASADMANTEAFF	TGTGCCAGCGCCGACATGGCGAACACTGAAGCTTTCTTT
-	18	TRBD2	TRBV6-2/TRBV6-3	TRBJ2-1	CASSMGLAGGSSYNEQFF	TGTGCCAGCAGTATGGGACTAGCGGGGGGGAGCTCCTACAATGAGCAGTTCTTC
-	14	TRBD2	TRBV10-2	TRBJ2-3	CASKLAGNVDTQYF	TGCGCCAGCAAACTAGCGGGGAATGTGGATACGCAGTATTTT
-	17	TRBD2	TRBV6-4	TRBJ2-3	CASSDSGSAGGTDTQYF	TGTGCCAGCAGTGACTCGGGGTCAGCGGGAGGCACAGATACGCAGTATTTT
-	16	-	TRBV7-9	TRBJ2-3	CASSTLERGSTDTQYF	TGTGCCAGCAGCACCCTAGAGAGGGGGAGCACAGATACGCAGTATTTT
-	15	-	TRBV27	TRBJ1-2	CASTPTPTGAYGYTF	TGTGCCAGCACCCCCACCCCGACAGGAGCTTATGGCTACACCTTC
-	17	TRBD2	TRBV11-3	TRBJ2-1	CASSLGGGRAFYNEQFF	TGTGCCAGCAGCCTCGGGGGCGGGAGGGCCTTCTACAATGAGCAGTTCTTC
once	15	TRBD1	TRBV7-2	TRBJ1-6	CASSQQTGGQSPLHF	TGTGCCAGCAGCCAGCAGACAGGGGGACAGTCACCCCTCCACTTT